This T cell receptor (beta chain) was captured by sequencing in a study of identifying expanded T cells in peripheral blood. Trimming removed 6 bases from V and 0 bases from J, with 14 bases in between. This CDR3 region has 15 residues. From germline, CDR1 is SGHTA and CDR2 FQGNSA. TCRdb's copy holds only in-frame clones and misses some; the assay was immunoSEQ multiplex PCR. The sample has 120,000 or so clones, around four fifths seen once; the top ten hold 3.3%. The J gene is TRBJ1-2, the V gene TRBV7-2; maybe TRBD1 (6 bases). Sequences were obtained from blood. The clonotype comes from a person aged 18 to 75 in good health. CDR3 residues: CASSLSRTANYGYTF. The DNA for the CDR3 is TGTGCCAGCAGTCTATCAAGGACAGCTAACTATGGCTACACCTTC. Combining the CDR3 with reference TRBV7-2 and TRBJ1-2 gives the whole variable domain GAGVSQSPSNKVTEKGKDVELRCDPISGHTALYWYRQSLGQGLEFLIYFQGNSAPDKSGLPSDRFSAERTGGSVSTLTIQRTQQEDSAVYLCASSLSRTANYGYTFGSGTRLTVV.